Listed below are T cell receptor beta chains from one sample, sequenced in a study of vaccination effects on CD4 cells after COVID-19. This table comes from immunoSEQ multiplex PCR, and its TCRdb copy is limited to in-frame clones, with some not included. The table includes approximately 78,000 clones, 80% to 85% detected once. No antigen has been assigned to these receptors. The sequencing used CD4+ T cells from PBMCs cultured with HCoV-229E spike peptides, collected after COVID-19 vaccination. Receptors were obtained from a human donor who received a COVID-19 vaccine. CDR3s include the opening cysteine and the closing phenylalanine or tryptophan. D genes are given only for firm matches. Rows give clone size only sometimes, using once, few, many, or a class for an expanded clone.

abundance	d_gene	len	v_gene	j_gene	CDR3aa	CDR3nt
once	TRBD1	14	TRBV29-1	TRBJ2-5	CSVEMGQGVETQYF	TGCAGCGTTGAGATGGGGCAGGGGGTAGAGACCCAGTACTTC
NA	NA	14	TRBV27	TRBJ1-1	CASTVGLGTTEAFF	TGTGCCAGCACGGTTGGACTCGGGACGACTGAAGCTTTCTTT
NA	NA	12	TRBV28	TRBJ1-2	CASSPPQVGYTF	TGTGCCAGCAGTCCACCACAGGTTGGCTACACCTTC
NA	NA	15	TRBV29-1	TRBJ1-1	CSVEATLAPGTEAFF	TGCAGCGTTGAGGCGACTCTGGCCCCGGGCACTGAAGCTTTCTTT
few	TRBD2	16	TRBV3-1/TRBV3-2	TRBJ2-1	CASSQLGLAGSNEQFF	TGTGCCAGCAGCCAACTTGGACTAGCGGGGAGCAATGAGCAGTTCTTC
NA	NA	14	TRBV28	TRBJ1-2	CASSSNGQNYGYTF	TGTGCCAGCAGTTCAAACGGACAAAACTATGGCTACACCTTC
NA	TRBD1	13	TRBV19	TRBJ1-2	CASARQGSYGYTF	TGTGCCAGTGCCCGACAGGGCAGCTATGGCTACACCTTC
NA	NA	14	TRBV24-1	TRBJ2-1	CATSDLGRSNEQFF	TGTGCCACCAGTGATTTGGGCAGGAGCAATGAGCAGTTCTTC
NA	TRBD1	14	TRBV28	TRBJ1-5	CATKTGGANQPQHF	TGTGCCACTAAAACAGGGGGCGCAAATCAGCCCCAGCATTTT
NA	NA	14	TRBV2	TRBJ1-1	CASREFAHRTEAFF	TGTGCCAGCAGAGAATTCGCACACCGCACTGAAGCTTTCTTT
NA	TRBD1	17	TRBV6-1	TRBJ1-5	CASSETGGGQGRQPQHF	TGTGCCAGCAGTGAAACTGGGGGGGGACAGGGCCGTCAGCCCCAGCATTTT
NA	NA	13	TRBV19	TRBJ1-5	CASSIENYQPQHF	TGTGCCAGTAGTATAGAAAACTACCAGCCCCAGCATTTT
NA	NA	13	TRBV12-3/TRBV12-4	TRBJ1-1	CASSSIQYTEAFF	TGTGCCAGCAGTTCAATACAGTACACTGAAGCTTTCTTT
NA	NA	16	TRBV4-3	TRBJ1-6	CASSQDIGQNNSPLHF	TGCGCCAGCAGCCAAGATATAGGACAGAATAATTCACCCCTCCACTTT
NA	NA	14	TRBV14	TRBJ1-2	CASSQRGANYGYTF	TGTGCCAGCAGCCAGAGGGGAGCTAACTATGGCTACACCTTC
NA	TRBD1	14	TRBV7-8	TRBJ1-2	CASSRDRENYGYTF	TGTGCCAGCAGCCGCGACAGGGAAAACTATGGCTACACCTTC
NA	TRBD1	15	TRBV19	TRBJ2-3	CATGTGGSRRDTQYF	TGTGCCACTGGGACAGGGGGATCGAGGCGAGATACGCAGTATTTT
NA	NA	14	TRBV6-5	TRBJ1-2	CASTLVLGLGGYTF	TGTGCCAGCACCCTAGTATTGGGGCTCGGCGGCTACACCTTC
few	NA	13	TRBV2	TRBJ2-2	CASSEKRAGELFF	TGTGCCAGCAGTGAAAAACGGGCCGGGGAGCTGTTTTTT
few	TRBD1	14	TRBV19	TRBJ1-2	CASSPGDRIYGYTF	TGTGCCAGTAGTCCTGGGGACAGGATCTATGGCTACACCTTC
NA	NA	13	TRBV19	TRBJ1-1	CASSIIGSTEAFF	TGTGCCAGTAGTATCATAGGGAGCACTGAAGCTTTCTTT
NA	NA	15	TRBV19	TRBJ2-1	CASTRLPSSYNEQFF	TGTGCCAGTACCCGACTACCGAGCTCCTACAATGAGCAGTTCTTC
NA	NA	14	TRBV18	TRBJ2-5	CASSTRQIQETQYF	TGTGCCAGCTCAACACGACAGATACAAGAGACCCAGTACTTC
few	NA	15	TRBV2	TRBJ2-2	CASSGVRGDTGELFF	TGTGCCAGCAGTGGGGTCAGGGGAGACACCGGGGAGCTGTTTTTT
NA	NA	14	TRBV19	TRBJ2-2	CASSIEGYTGELFF	TGTGCCAGTAGTATCGAAGGGTACACCGGGGAGCTGTTTTTT
NA	NA	13	TRBV7-8	TRBJ1-2	CASSFGTNYGYTF	TGTGCCAGCAGCTTCGGGACCAACTATGGCTACACCTTC
NA	NA	19	TRBV5-6	TRBJ1-1	CASSLDEGWSGAMNTEAFF	TGTGCCAGCAGCTTGGATGAGGGGTGGTCAGGGGCGATGAACACTGAAGCTTTCTTT
NA	NA	13	TRBV12-3/TRBV12-4	TRBJ2-1	CASSYTSYNEQFF	TGTGCCAGCAGCTACACCTCCTACAATGAGCAGTTCTTC
NA	NA	15	TRBV5-8	TRBJ1-6	CASRRDWRDNSPLHF	TGTGCCAGCCGGAGGGACTGGAGGGATAATTCACCCCTCCACTTT
NA	NA	14	TRBV5-1	TRBJ2-6	CASSIYSGANVLTF	TGCGCCAGCAGCATTTACTCTGGGGCCAACGTCCTGACTTTC
medium-sized	NA	16	TRBV7-2	TRBJ1-2	CASSSYEARANYGYTF	TGTGCCAGCAGTTCTTATGAGGCCAGAGCTAACTATGGCTACACCTTC
NA	TRBD1	13	TRBV12-3/TRBV12-4	TRBJ1-6	CASRDRGSGPLHF	TGTGCCTCCCGGGACAGGGGATCTGGACCCCTCCACTTT
NA	NA	15	TRBV29-1	TRBJ1-1	CSVAGLDKGYTEAFF	TGCAGCGTTGCCGGGTTGGACAAAGGGTACACTGAAGCTTTCTTT
NA	NA	11	TRBV20-1	TRBJ1-4	CSARMNEKLFF	TGCAGTGCTAGGATGAATGAAAAACTGTTTTTT
few	NA	12	TRBV3-1/TRBV3-2	TRBJ1-6	CASSQSADTLHF	TGTGCCAGCAGCCAATCGGCAGACACCCTCCACTTT
NA	NA	16	TRBV19	TRBJ1-5	CASSIGVFSRNQPQHF	TGTGCCAGTAGTATAGGTGTTTTCAGTCGCAATCAGCCCCAGCATTTT
NA	NA	13	TRBV28	TRBJ2-5	CASSPKEQETQYF	TGTGCCAGCAGCCCGAAAGAACAAGAGACCCAGTACTTC
NA	TRBD1	12	TRBV28	TRBJ1-1	CAIGQGNTEAFF	TGTGCCATCGGACAGGGGAACACTGAAGCTTTCTTT
NA	NA	16	TRBV3-1/TRBV3-2	TRBJ2-6	CASSQGLGSGANVLTF	TGTGCCAGCAGCCAGGGACTGGGCTCTGGGGCCAACGTCCTGACTTTC
NA	TRBD1	14	TRBV14	TRBJ1-2	CASSRGGTGTSYTF	TGTGCCAGCAGCCGGGGAGGGACAGGGACTAGCTACACCTTC
few	TRBD1	14	TRBV4-1	TRBJ1-6	CASRGGTGGSPLHF	TGCGCCAGCAGGGGCGGGACAGGGGGTTCACCCCTCCACTTT
NA	TRBD1	13	TRBV30	TRBJ1-4	CAWSGQAGEKLFF	TGTGCCTGGAGCGGACAGGCGGGTGAAAAACTGTTTTTT
NA	TRBD1	12	TRBV6-5	TRBJ1-2	CASRVVTGTATF	TGTGCCAGCCGGGTTGTCACAGGGACAGCCACCTTC
NA	NA	15	TRBV25-1	TRBJ1-4	CASSDPGGVSEKLFF	TGTGCCAGCAGTGACCCGGGTGGGGTGAGCGAAAAACTGTTTTTT
NA	NA	15	TRBV2	TRBJ2-2	CASSEWGPNTGELFF	TGTGCCAGCAGTGAATGGGGACCGAACACCGGGGAGCTGTTTTTT
once	TRBD1	16	TRBV14	TRBJ2-5	CASSQVPGQARETQYF	TGTGCCAGCAGCCAAGTTCCGGGACAGGCGCGAGAGACCCAGTACTTC
NA	NA	13	TRBV28	TRBJ1-5	CASRRGGTQPQHF	TGTGCCAGCAGAAGGGGGGGGACTCAGCCCCAGCATTTT
NA	NA	15	TRBV4-1	TRBJ1-2	CASSQGTRSPYGYTF	TGCGCCAGCAGCCAAGGTACGCGGTCCCCCTATGGCTACACCTTC
NA	TRBD1	16	TRBV6-4	TRBJ2-2	CASKPQGTENTGELFF	TGTGCCAGCAAACCGCAGGGGACAGAGAACACCGGGGAGCTGTTTTTT
NA	TRBD2	20	TRBV4-1	TRBJ2-1	CASSQAWAGVASGGRNEQFF	TGCGCCAGCAGCCAAGCATGGGCAGGGGTGGCTAGCGGGGGGCGCAATGAGCAGTTCTTC
NA	NA	14	TRBV5-1	TRBJ1-1	CASHKDGSHTEAFF	TGCGCCAGCCACAAGGACGGAAGCCACACTGAAGCTTTCTTT
NA	TRBD2	15	TRBV5-1	TRBJ2-1	CASSLWRGSGNEQFF	TGCGCCAGCAGCTTGTGGCGGGGGTCAGGCAATGAGCAGTTCTTC
NA	NA	13	TRBV2	TRBJ2-4	CAIRAGQGGIQYF	TGTGCCATTCGGGCAGGGCAGGGCGGCATTCAGTACTTC
NA	NA	14	TRBV19	TRBJ1-1	CASSIPGRGTEAFF	TGTGCCAGTAGTATTCCGGGCAGGGGCACTGAAGCTTTCTTT
once	TRBD1	16	TRBV19	TRBJ2-4	CASSIIQGTAKNIQYF	TGTGCCAGTAGTATAATACAGGGGACAGCCAAAAACATTCAGTACTTC
once	TRBD1	16	TRBV4-1	TRBJ1-5	CASSQAGQGGNQPQHF	TGCGCCAGCAGCCAAGCGGGACAGGGTGGCAATCAGCCCCAGCATTTT
NA	TRBD2	16	TRBV9	TRBJ2-2	CASSEGLAGGTGELFF	TGTGCCAGCAGTGAGGGACTAGCGGGGGGGACCGGGGAGCTGTTTTTT
once	TRBD1	18	TRBV7-3	TRBJ1-1	CASSSISTGDRGITEAFF	TGTGCCAGCAGCTCTATTAGCACAGGGGACAGGGGCATCACTGAAGCTTTCTTT
NA	NA	15	TRBV5-1	TRBJ2-5	CASSSRGPGQETQYF	TGCGCCAGCAGCTCCCGGGGGCCAGGTCAAGAGACCCAGTACTTC
NA	NA	12	TRBV7-3	TRBJ2-1	CASSLEGGPQFF	TGTGCCAGCAGCTTAGAGGGGGGCCCCCAGTTCTTC